This T cell receptor beta chain was found in a study of tumor and adjacent non-tumor tissue in lung cancer. Whole-study results and caveats: Significantly higher TCR diversity was found in tumor than normal lung. Tumor repertoires had a smaller top 100 clone share than normal lung.

This clonotype was found a few times. Its antigen is not known. Trimming cost V 5 bases and J 1 base, with 11 bases left between them. The CDR3 extends over 13 amino acids. CDR1 is DFQATT, CDR2 SNEGSKA, per germline (reference sequence). The template was RNA from unsorted bulk tissue. Distant lung tissue was collected more than 3 cm away from the tumor edge. Newly diagnosed lung cancer patients had thoracic surgery in China, August–late 2014, without prior chemotherapy. The library came from three nested PCR rounds adapted from ARM-PCR protocols. TCRdb reprocessed the multiplex PCR reads with MiXCR, giving one entry per CDR3 protein. Of 44,000 or so distinct CDR3 sequences in the sample, more than 60% were seen once.

This TCR was recovered from a middle-aged woman with non-small cell lung cancer. The gene calls are TRBV20-1 and TRBJ1-1, with a weak D call TRBD1 (6 bases). The sequenced material came from distant non-tumor lung tissue. CDR3 in amino acids: CSALDRGNTEAFF. The DNA of the CDR3 is TGCAGTGCTTTGGACAGAGGGAACACTGAAGCTTTCTTT.